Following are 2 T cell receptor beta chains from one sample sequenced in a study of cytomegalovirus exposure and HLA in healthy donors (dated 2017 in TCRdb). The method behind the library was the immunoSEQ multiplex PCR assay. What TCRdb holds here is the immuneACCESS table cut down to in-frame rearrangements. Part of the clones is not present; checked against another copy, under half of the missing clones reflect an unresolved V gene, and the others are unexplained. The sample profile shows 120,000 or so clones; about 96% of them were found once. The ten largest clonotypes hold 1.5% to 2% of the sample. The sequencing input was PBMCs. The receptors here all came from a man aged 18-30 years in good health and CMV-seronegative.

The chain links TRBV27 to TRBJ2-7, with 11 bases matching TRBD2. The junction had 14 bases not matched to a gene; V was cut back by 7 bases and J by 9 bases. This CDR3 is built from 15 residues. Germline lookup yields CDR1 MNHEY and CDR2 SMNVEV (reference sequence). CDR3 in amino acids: CASNPVGLAAIVQYF. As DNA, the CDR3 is TGTGCCAGCAACCCGGTGGGACTAGCGGCCATCGTGCAGTACTTC.

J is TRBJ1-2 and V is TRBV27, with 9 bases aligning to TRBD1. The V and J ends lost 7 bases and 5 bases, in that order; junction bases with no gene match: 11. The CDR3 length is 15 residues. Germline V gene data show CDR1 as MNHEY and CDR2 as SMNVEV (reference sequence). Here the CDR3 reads CASTPSEQGAYGYTF. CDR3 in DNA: TGTGCCAGCACCCCGTCGGAACAGGGGGCTTATGGCTACACCTTC.